A selection of T cell receptor beta chains follows, all from one sample in a study of CD8 T cells in ankylosing spondylitis. TCRdb itself ran the 5' RACE reads through MiXCR, one entry per CDR3 protein. The sample yields 150,000 to 200,000 distinct CDR3 sequences, 13% seen once. The source material was blood, either unsorted or a sorted T cell fraction (not recorded which). Receptor source: a female donor with ankylosing spondylitis or in good health (not recorded which). The CDR3 runs from the conserved cysteine through the conserved F or W. A D gene is named only where the DNA matches it firmly. For some rows the clone size is stated as once, few or many, or as a class when expanded; others skip it.

length: 14; size: few; J: TRBJ2-3; D: TRBD1; V: TRBV6-1; CDR3: CASSRGQITDTQYF; DNA: TGTGCCAGCAGTAGGGGACAGATCACAGATACGCAGTATTTT
length: 14; size: many; J: TRBJ2-7; D: NA; V: TRBV15; CDR3: CATSRPRGEDEQYF; DNA: TGTGCCACCAGCAGGCCCCGAGGTGAAGACGAGCAGTACTTC
length: 12; size: many; J: TRBJ2-1; D: NA; V: TRBV3-1; CDR3: CASSQARVEQFF; DNA: TGTGCCAGCAGCCAAGCCAGGGTTGAGCAGTTCTTC
length: 11; size: many; J: TRBJ1-1; D: NA; V: TRBV12-3/TRBV12-4; CDR3: CASTRRAEAFF; DNA: TGTGCCAGCACTCGTCGGGCTGAAGCTTTCTTT
length: 15; size: NA; J: TRBJ2-7; D: NA; V: TRBV7-2; CDR3: CASSRYTGSLYEQYF; DNA: TGTGCCAGCAGCCGTTATACAGGGAGCCTTTACGAGCAGTACTTC
length: 16; size: many; J: TRBJ2-1; D: TRBD2; V: TRBV9; CDR3: CASSVEDSGSSGEQFF; DNA: TGTGCCAGCAGCGTAGAGGATAGCGGGAGTTCCGGTGAGCAGTTCTTC
length: 17; size: many; J: TRBJ2-1; D: NA; V: TRBV12-3/TRBV12-4; CDR3: CASSLYRLESSYNEQFF; DNA: TGTGCCAGCAGTTTATACCGACTCGAGAGCTCCTACAATGAGCAGTTCTTC
length: 15; size: many; J: TRBJ2-2; D: NA; V: TRBV5-1; CDR3: CASSLVGGSSGELFF; DNA: TGCGCCAGCAGCTTGGTTGGAGGGAGCTCCGGGGAGCTGTTTTTT
length: 14; size: many; J: TRBJ2-3; D: NA; V: TRBV5-5; CDR3: CASSVLVGVDTQYF; DNA: TGTGCCAGCAGCGTCCTTGTGGGAGTGGATACGCAGTATTTT
length: 14; size: NA; J: TRBJ2-3; D: NA; V: TRBV12-3/TRBV12-4; CDR3: CASSYEGGTDTQYF; DNA: TGTGCCAGCAGTTACGAAGGGGGGACAGATACGCAGTATTTT
length: 14; size: many; J: TRBJ1-5; D: NA; V: TRBV12-3/TRBV12-4; CDR3: CASSFHTRDQPQHF; DNA: TGTGCCAGCAGTTTCCACACCCGGGATCAGCCCCAGCATTTT
length: 15; size: few; J: TRBJ1-2; D: TRBD1; V: TRBV5-1; CDR3: CASSFWGQVNYGYTF; DNA: TGCGCCAGCAGCTTCTGGGGACAGGTGAACTATGGCTACACCTTC
length: 14; size: NA; J: TRBJ2-7; D: NA; V: TRBV28; CDR3: CASSLYPGVGEQYF; DNA: TGTGCCAGCAGTTTATACCCCGGGGTCGGCGAGCAGTACTTC
length: 15; size: many; J: TRBJ2-1; D: TRBD2; V: TRBV6-5; CDR3: CASSYFSGANNEQFF; DNA: TGTGCCAGCAGTTACTTTAGCGGGGCCAACAATGAGCAGTTCTTC
length: 12; size: many; J: TRBJ2-3; D: NA; V: TRBV12-3/TRBV12-4; CDR3: CASSSSTGDKYF; DNA: TGTGCCAGCAGTTCGTCGACAGGAGACAAGTATTTT
length: 16; size: many; J: TRBJ2-2; D: NA; V: TRBV5-5; CDR3: CASSFAETGNTGELFF; DNA: TGTGCCAGCAGCTTTGCGGAGACAGGGAACACCGGGGAGCTGTTTTTT
length: 13; size: many; J: TRBJ2-5; D: TRBD1; V: TRBV20-1; CDR3: CSAPTGGEKTQYF; DNA: TGCAGTGCTCCTACAGGGGGCGAGAAGACCCAGTACTTC
length: 16; size: NA; J: TRBJ2-1; D: TRBD2; V: TRBV7-2; CDR3: CASSSGLAGDRDEQFF; DNA: TGTGCCAGCAGTTCGGGACTAGCGGGAGATAGGGATGAGCAGTTCTTC
length: 10; size: few; J: TRBJ2-1; D: NA; V: TRBV20-1; CDR3: CSASAVGQFF; DNA: TGCAGTGCTAGCGCAGTGGGGCAGTTCTTC
length: 14; size: few; J: TRBJ1-5; D: TRBD1; V: TRBV12-3/TRBV12-4; CDR3: CASSRDRGNQPQHF; DNA: TGTGCCAGCAGCCGGGACAGGGGGAATCAGCCCCAGCATTTT
length: 16; size: few; J: TRBJ1-4; D: TRBD1; V: TRBV7-2; CDR3: CASSRATGGAREKLFF; DNA: TGTGCCAGCAGCCGAGCCACAGGGGGCGCCAGGGAAAAACTGTTTTTT
length: 14; size: many; J: TRBJ1-5; D: NA; V: TRBV24-1; CDR3: CATSDMGDDQPQHF; DNA: TGTGCCACCAGTGATATGGGTGACGATCAGCCCCAGCATTTT
length: 14; size: NA; J: TRBJ2-1; D: NA; V: TRBV7-8; CDR3: CASSGPSTYNEQFF; DNA: TGTGCCAGCAGTGGTCCCTCAACCTACAATGAGCAGTTCTTC
length: 17; size: many; J: TRBJ2-7; D: TRBD2; V: TRBV6-1; CDR3: CASSPRRVSSGGYEQYF; DNA: TGTGCCAGCAGTCCTCGTCGTGTGAGTAGCGGGGGGTACGAGCAGTACTTC
length: 13; size: few; J: TRBJ2-7; D: TRBD1; V: TRBV7-9; CDR3: CASTERDRGPLDF; DNA: TGTGCCAGCACCGAGCGGGACAGGGGGCCCCTAGACTTC
length: 16; size: NA; J: TRBJ2-3; D: TRBD2; V: TRBV20-1; CDR3: CSARDGSAGDADTQYF; DNA: TGCAGTGCTAGAGATGGGTCAGCGGGAGACGCAGATACGCAGTATTTT
length: 15; size: many; J: TRBJ2-1; D: TRBD2; V: TRBV6-4; CDR3: CASSDSAGGYNEQFF; DNA: TGTGCCAGCAGTGACTCAGCGGGAGGGTACAATGAGCAGTTCTTC
length: 15; size: many; J: TRBJ2-1; D: NA; V: TRBV7-2; CDR3: CASSPTRGIKNEQFF; DNA: TGTGCCAGCAGCCCTACCAGGGGTATTAAAAATGAGCAGTTCTTC
length: 14; size: NA; J: TRBJ1-5; D: NA; V: TRBV10-2; CDR3: CASSYGTGDQPQHF; DNA: TGCGCCAGCAGCTACGGGACGGGGGACCAGCCCCAGCATTTT
length: 17; size: many; J: TRBJ2-1; D: TRBD2; V: TRBV5-1; CDR3: CASSTNRLAGNYNEQFF; DNA: TGCGCCAGCAGCACCAACAGACTAGCGGGAAACTACAATGAGCAGTTCTTC
length: 14; size: many; J: TRBJ2-5; D: NA; V: TRBV6-1; CDR3: CASSRQGEGQTQYF; DNA: TGTGCCAGCAGTCGGCAGGGAGAGGGGCAGACCCAGTACTTC
length: 19; size: few; J: TRBJ1-4; D: NA; V: TRBV27; CDR3: CASSFIGVGGTATNEKLFF; DNA: TGTGCCAGCAGTTTTATAGGAGTAGGAGGGACCGCAACTAATGAAAAACTGTTTTTT
length: 15; size: many; J: TRBJ1-5; D: NA; V: TRBV5-1; CDR3: CASSLDGDPWGAQHF; DNA: TGCGCCAGCAGCTTGGACGGGGACCCTTGGGGAGCCCAGCATTTT
length: 13; size: NA; J: TRBJ2-7; D: NA; V: TRBV10-3; CDR3: CAISDSGYYEQYF; DNA: TGTGCCATCAGTGACTCGGGCTATTACGAGCAGTACTTC
length: 12; size: many; J: TRBJ2-7; D: NA; V: TRBV6-2/TRBV6-3; CDR3: CASTQGWYEQYF; DNA: TGTGCCAGCACCCAGGGATGGTACGAGCAGTACTTC
length: 12; size: NA; J: TRBJ2-7; D: NA; V: TRBV9; CDR3: CASSNRVGEQYF; DNA: TGTGCCAGCAGCAACAGGGTCGGCGAGCAGTACTTC
length: 12; size: NA; J: TRBJ2-1; D: NA; V: TRBV29-1; CDR3: CSVDFGFGEQFF; DNA: TGCAGCGTTGATTTCGGATTCGGTGAGCAGTTCTTC